The present T cell receptor beta chain was sequenced within a study of control samples from healthy donors and cancer patients. V lost 0 bases and J 5 bases, leaving 13 bases between the germline ends. The germline V gene has CDR1 LGHDT and CDR2 YNNKEL (reference sequence). This CDR3 has 16 residues. This clone has only a few counts. This table comes from immunoSEQ multiplex PCR, and its TCRdb copy is limited to in-frame clones, with some not included. Among 90,000 to 120,000 clones listed, 82% were seen once. This chain joins TRBV3-1 (or the pseudogene TRBV3-2) and TRBJ1-4; D remains unclear. Specimen: blood. This clonotype was sampled from a man between 18 and 35 years old in good health. Written as DNA, the CDR3 is TGTGCCAGCAGCCAAGATATGGGTGTGGGAAATGAAAAACTGTTTTTT. This sequence encodes CASSQDMGVGNEKLFF.